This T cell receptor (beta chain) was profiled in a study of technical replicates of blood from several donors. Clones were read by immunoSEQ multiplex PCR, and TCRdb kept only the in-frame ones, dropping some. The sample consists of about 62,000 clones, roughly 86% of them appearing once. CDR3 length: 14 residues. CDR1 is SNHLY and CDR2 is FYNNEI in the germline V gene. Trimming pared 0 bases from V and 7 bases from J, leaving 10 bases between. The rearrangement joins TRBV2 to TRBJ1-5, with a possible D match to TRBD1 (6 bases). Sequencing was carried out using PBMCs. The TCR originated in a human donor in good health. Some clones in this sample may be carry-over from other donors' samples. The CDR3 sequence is CASSEAGRGQPQHF. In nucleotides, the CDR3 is TGTGCCAGCAGTGAAGCAGGAAGGGGGCAGCCCCAGCATTTT. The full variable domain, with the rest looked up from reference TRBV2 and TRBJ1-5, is EPEVTQTPSHQVTQMGQEVILRCVPISNHLYFYWYRQILGQKVEFLVSFYNNEISEKSEIFDDQFSVERPDGSNFTLKIRSTKLEDSAMYFCASSEAGRGQPQHFGDGTRLSIL.